These T cell receptor beta chains were read from a single sample in a study of blood T cell repertoires in COVID-19. Produced via immunoSEQ multiplex PCR; TCRdb's table is partial and in-frame only. The sample yields about 110,000 clones, around three quarters seen once. Sample: peripheral blood. All receptors derive from a woman in her fifties or sixties with acute or convalescent COVID-19. Both conserved end residues are part of each CDR3. The D gene is left open where the match is weak. Some rows mark clone size as missing; the rest say once, few, many or name a class of expanded clone.

CDR3nt: TGTGCCAGCAGCGCCCGACAGGGGGGAGACACTGAAGCTTTCTTT
CDR3aa: CASSARQGGDTEAFF
j_gene: TRBJ1-1
d_gene: TRBD1
abundance: .
v_gene: TRBV9

CDR3nt: TGTGCCAGCTCAAGGACAGGGGGCCAACAGAATCAGCCCCAGCATTTT
CDR3aa: CASSRTGGQQNQPQHF
j_gene: TRBJ1-5
d_gene: TRBD1
abundance: .
v_gene: TRBV18

CDR3nt: TGTGCCAGCAGCTCGTTTACTAGTAGCACAGATACGCAGTATTTT
CDR3aa: CASSSFTSSTDTQYF
j_gene: TRBJ2-3
d_gene: .
abundance: .
v_gene: TRBV7-8

CDR3nt: TGTGCCAGCAGCTCCCCCGGGGGACAGCTCTCCTACGAGCAGTACTTC
CDR3aa: CASSSPGGQLSYEQYF
j_gene: TRBJ2-7
d_gene: .
abundance: .
v_gene: TRBV7-2

CDR3nt: TGTGCCAGCAGTCTAAACAGGGCGGACTCACCCCTCCACTTT
CDR3aa: CASSLNRADSPLHF
j_gene: TRBJ1-6
d_gene: .
abundance: .
v_gene: TRBV6-5

CDR3nt: TGTGCCAGCAGCCCCGACAGGGGCAATGAAAAACTGTTTTTT
CDR3aa: CASSPDRGNEKLFF
j_gene: TRBJ1-4
d_gene: TRBD1
abundance: .
v_gene: TRBV9

CDR3nt: TGTGCCAGCAGCTTAGTGTCGTCGTATGGCTACACCTTC
CDR3aa: CASSLVSSYGYTF
j_gene: TRBJ1-2
d_gene: .
abundance: .
v_gene: TRBV7-2

CDR3nt: TGTGCCAGCTCACCACCCAGCGAACCTTACGAGCAGTACTTC
CDR3aa: CASSPPSEPYEQYF
j_gene: TRBJ2-7
d_gene: .
abundance: .
v_gene: TRBV18

CDR3nt: TGTGCCACCGCTACAGCAGCTGGAAACACCATATATTTT
CDR3aa: CATATAAGNTIYF
j_gene: TRBJ1-3
d_gene: .
abundance: .
v_gene: TRBV10-3

CDR3nt: TGTGCCAGCAGCCACCTCGGGGTGGATACGCAGTATTTT
CDR3aa: CASSHLGVDTQYF
j_gene: TRBJ2-3
d_gene: .
abundance: .
v_gene: TRBV14

CDR3nt: TGTGCCAGCAGCTCGCTACAGGGGGCTCGGCAGCCCCAGCATTTT
CDR3aa: CASSSLQGARQPQHF
j_gene: TRBJ1-5
d_gene: TRBD1
abundance: .
v_gene: TRBV5-8

CDR3nt: TGTGCCATCAGGACGGACAGTGGCTACGAGCAGTACTTC
CDR3aa: CAIRTDSGYEQYF
j_gene: TRBJ2-7
d_gene: .
abundance: .
v_gene: TRBV10-3

CDR3nt: TGTGCCATCAGGCGGAATACCTCTGGGGCCAACGTCCTGACTTTC
CDR3aa: CAIRRNTSGANVLTF
j_gene: TRBJ2-6
d_gene: .
abundance: .
v_gene: TRBV10-3

CDR3nt: TGTGCCTGTTCTGCCGGGACATTAGTCGCTAGCAATCAGCCCCAGCATTTT
CDR3aa: CACSAGTLVASNQPQHF
j_gene: TRBJ1-5
d_gene: .
abundance: .
v_gene: TRBV30

CDR3nt: TGTGCCAGCAGTTTCCTGAACGCACTAGGTACGCAGTATTTT
CDR3aa: CASSFLNALGTQYF
j_gene: TRBJ2-3
d_gene: .
abundance: .
v_gene: TRBV28

CDR3nt: TGTGCCAGCTCACCACTCCAGGGAACGGCCGGAAACACCATATATTTT
CDR3aa: CASSPLQGTAGNTIYF
j_gene: TRBJ1-3
d_gene: .
abundance: .
v_gene: TRBV18

CDR3nt: TGTGCCAGCATATACGGGTCCTCTGGAAACACCATATATTTT
CDR3aa: CASIYGSSGNTIYF
j_gene: TRBJ1-3
d_gene: .
abundance: few
v_gene: TRBV6-5

CDR3nt: TGCGCCAGCAGCTCAGGACAGGGGAGGAGATCCACTGAAGCTTTCTTT
CDR3aa: CASSSGQGRRSTEAFF
j_gene: TRBJ1-1
d_gene: TRBD1
abundance: .
v_gene: TRBV5-1

CDR3nt: TGCAGCGTTGAAACATCCTACGAGCAGTACTTC
CDR3aa: CSVETSYEQYF
j_gene: TRBJ2-7
d_gene: .
abundance: .
v_gene: TRBV29-1

CDR3nt: TGTGCCAGCGGACAGGCATACGGGGAGCTGTTTTTT
CDR3aa: CASGQAYGELFF
j_gene: TRBJ2-2
d_gene: TRBD1
abundance: .
v_gene: TRBV6-5

CDR3nt: TGCGCCAGCAGCTACCTCGCAGGCAAGGATGGCTACACCTTC
CDR3aa: CASSYLAGKDGYTF
j_gene: TRBJ1-2
d_gene: .
abundance: .
v_gene: TRBV5-1

CDR3nt: TGTGCCAGCAGCTTGTCGGGGTTCGGTGAAAAACTGTTTTTT
CDR3aa: CASSLSGFGEKLFF
j_gene: TRBJ1-4
d_gene: .
abundance: .
v_gene: TRBV5-5

CDR3nt: TGTGCCAGCAGGGCCGGGACACCCAATCAGCCCCAGCATTTT
CDR3aa: CASRAGTPNQPQHF
j_gene: TRBJ1-5
d_gene: .
abundance: .
v_gene: TRBV6-5

CDR3nt: TGTGCCAGTAGTACCGGACAGATCATCACAGATACGCAGTATTTT
CDR3aa: CASSTGQIITDTQYF
j_gene: TRBJ2-3
d_gene: .
abundance: few
v_gene: TRBV19

CDR3nt: TGTGCCAGCAGCCCCGGGGTGAGTTTAAACGAGCAGTACTTC
CDR3aa: CASSPGVSLNEQYF
j_gene: TRBJ2-7
d_gene: .
abundance: .
v_gene: TRBV11-3

CDR3nt: TGTGCCAGTAGCAAGGGGGGGAATGAGCAGTTCTTC
CDR3aa: CASSKGGNEQFF
j_gene: TRBJ2-1
d_gene: .
abundance: .
v_gene: TRBV19

CDR3nt: TGTGCCAGCGAAGAACTAGCGAATGAGCAGTTCTTC
CDR3aa: CASEELANEQFF
j_gene: TRBJ2-1
d_gene: TRBD2
abundance: .
v_gene: TRBV2

CDR3nt: TGTGCCAGCAGCTACCCACAGGGAGTAGGGGGCTATGGCTACACCTTC
CDR3aa: CASSYPQGVGGYGYTF
j_gene: TRBJ1-2
d_gene: .
abundance: .
v_gene: TRBV7-9

CDR3nt: TGCGCCAGCAGCTTGGGGACAGGGTTAGACTATGGCTACACCTTC
CDR3aa: CASSLGTGLDYGYTF
j_gene: TRBJ1-2
d_gene: TRBD1
abundance: .
v_gene: TRBV5-1

CDR3nt: TGTGCCAGCAGCTCAAGCGGCGGAGAGACCCAGTACTTC
CDR3aa: CASSSSGGETQYF
j_gene: TRBJ2-5
d_gene: .
abundance: .
v_gene: TRBV11-3

CDR3nt: TGTGCCAGTAGTAAGACAGAGAATGAAAAACTGTTTTTT
CDR3aa: CASSKTENEKLFF
j_gene: TRBJ1-4
d_gene: .
abundance: .
v_gene: TRBV19

CDR3nt: TGCGCCAGCAGCCTCGGACAGGTGGGAGAAAAACTGTTTTTT
CDR3aa: CASSLGQVGEKLFF
j_gene: TRBJ1-4
d_gene: TRBD1
abundance: .
v_gene: TRBV5-1

CDR3nt: TGTGCCAGCAGTGACGGTGTGCGGGGGCGAGATGGCTACACCTTC
CDR3aa: CASSDGVRGRDGYTF
j_gene: TRBJ1-2
d_gene: .
abundance: .
v_gene: TRBV6-4

CDR3nt: TGTGCCAGCAGCCAAGAACGACACTCCTATGGCTACACCTTC
CDR3aa: CASSQERHSYGYTF
j_gene: TRBJ1-2
d_gene: .
abundance: few
v_gene: TRBV3-1/TRBV3-2

CDR3nt: TGTGCCAGCAGTGGCCGGGGTCAAAAAAGTTCACCCCTCCACTTT
CDR3aa: CASSGRGQKSSPLHF
j_gene: TRBJ1-6
d_gene: .
abundance: .
v_gene: TRBV2